This T cell receptor beta chain emerged from a study of chemoradiotherapy in HPV16-positive cancers. Trimming shortened V by 3 bases and J by 6 bases, and 11 bases separated the two germline ends. CDR1 MNHEY and CDR2 SMNVEV come from the germline V gene (reference sequence). This CDR3 spans 13 amino acids. Repertoires were generated with immunoSEQ multiplex PCR, while TCRdb's copy carries only in-frame clones and drops some. In the table there are about 23,000 clones, around 90% of which are singletons. The input for sequencing was blood, taken from a patient who underwent chemoradiotherapy. The sequence derives from a human donor with HPV-associated anogenital cancer. The chain is built from TRBV27 and TRBJ1-2, with a tentative D call TRBD1 (5 bases). The CDR3: CASSLWGRDGYTF. The DNA of the CDR3 is TGTGCCAGCAGTTTGTGGGGGAGGGATGGCTACACCTTC.